The 8 T cell receptor beta chains given below trace back to one sample, sequenced in a study of cytomegalovirus exposure and HLA in healthy donors (dated by TCRdb to about 2017). The library was prepared using the immunoSEQ multiplex PCR assay. For the multiplex PCR, a mixture combining 60 forward primers for TCR Vbeta segments and 13 reverse primers for TCR Jbeta segments was used. The clones in this table, taken by TCRdb from immuneACCESS, are in-frame only. Not every clone is retained; where verified, under half of the shortfall comes from an unresolved V gene, and the cause of the rest is unknown. This sample gives approximately 170,000 clones in total; 80% of them show up just once. The ten largest clones represent 2.3% of the sample. Sample: PBMCs. The receptors originated from a male donor in good health and CMV-seronegative.

This clone appeared a few times. This chain links TRBV19 with TRBJ1-5, with 8 nucleotides matching TRBD1. The CDR3 spans 15 residues. Germline V lookup: CDR1 LNHDA, CDR2 SQIVND (reference sequence). J was trimmed by 6 bases and V by 2 bases; bases with no gene match: 6. The CDR3, as DNA: TGTGCCAGTAGTATATCAAGGACAGGGCGTCAGCCCCAGCATTTT. Its translation is CASSISRTGRQPQHF.

The rearrangement links TRBV19 to TRBJ1-1, with D perhaps matching TRBD1 (6 bases). V shed 6 bases and J shed 0 bases, with 14 bases lying between them. The V gene's germline CDR1 is LNHDA and CDR2 SQIVND (reference sequence). The CDR3 totals 15 residues. CDR3 protein: CASRYRVGMNTEAFF. The CDR3 DNA reads TGTGCCAGTAGATACAGGGTGGGAATGAACACTGAAGCTTTCTTT.

The chain couples TRBV19 to TRBJ1-6; 9 nucleotides agree with TRBD1. V shed 3 bases, J shed 2 bases, and the junction held 2 bases outside the gene matches. CDR1 and CDR2 (germline): LNHDA, SQIVND (reference sequence). The CDR3 extends over 16 amino acids. The CDR3 DNA follows: TGTGCCAGTAGTATGGACAGGGGCACCTATAATTCACCCCTCCACTTT. Amino acid sequence: CASSMDRGTYNSPLHF.

V gene TRBV5-4 combines with J gene TRBJ2-5, with no clear D. Germline CDR1 is SGHNT and CDR2 is YYREEE (reference sequence). This CDR3 contains 15 residues. Trimming stripped 0 bases from V and 5 bases from J, with 14 bases between. The DNA for the CDR3 is TGTGCCAGCAGCTTGGACCCAACTCCCGGGGAGACCCAGTACTTC. Translation: CASSLDPTPGETQYF.

The J gene is TRBJ1-1, the V gene TRBV19; no clear D gene. The V and J ends lost 0 bases and 2 bases respectively, with 13 bases between them. This CDR3 spans 16 amino acids. The germline V gene encodes CDR1 LNHDA and CDR2 SQIVND (reference sequence). The CDR3 protein is CASSIETPSANTEAFF. In DNA, the CDR3 is TGTGCCAGTAGTATAGAGACACCCAGTGCCAACACTGAAGCTTTCTTT. Using reference TRBV19 and TRBJ1-1 for the parts outside the CDR3, the full variable domain is DGGITQSPKYLFRKEGQNVTLSCEQNLNHDAMYWYRQDPGQGLRLIYYSQIVNDFQKGDIAEGYSVSREKKESFPLTVTSAQKNPTAFYLCASSIETPSANTEAFFGQGTRLTVV.

V gene TRBV4-3 combines with J gene TRBJ2-3, with a possible D match to TRBD1 (6 bases). The germline CDR1 and CDR2 sequences are LGHNA and YSLEER. V lost 1 base to trimming and J lost 3 bases, with 11 bases between them. This CDR3 has 15 amino acids. This CDR3 is CASSQGAGETDTQYF. The CDR3 DNA follows: TGCGCCAGCAGCCAAGGGGCAGGGGAGACAGATACGCAGTATTTT.

The chain links TRBV5-1 to TRBJ2-2, with 7 bases that match TRBD2. Germline V CDR1 and CDR2: SGHRS, YFSETQ. This CDR3 region has 19 residues. J gave up 6 bases and V 3 bases, and 20 bases lay outside the gene matches. The CDR3 bases are TGCGCCAGCAGCTCCCGGGAGCGGGGCCTCCGAAGCGGAGCCGGGGAGCTGTTTTTT. This sequence encodes CASSSRERGLRSGAGELFF.

CDR3 coding DNA: TGCGCCAGCAGCCAAGATTTCGGGGTGAATCAGCCCCAGCATTTT. Amino acid sequence: CASSQDFGVNQPQHF. The chain employs TRBV4-1 and TRBJ1-5; D remains ambiguous. The CDR3 contains 15 residues. CDR1 is MGHRA and CDR2 is YSYEKL in the germline V gene. The ends were cut back, 0 bases at V and 4 bases at J, with 10 bases in the middle.